This TCR beta chain comes out of a study of blood T cell repertoires in COVID-19 (dated by TCRdb to the early 2020s). About the investigation overall: Collaborator samples came from the United States, Italy and Spain and covered acute and convalescent phases of COVID-19. Where HLA class I and class II types were available, the types were taken from metadata supplied by the sample provider, not from assay-based typing. The sample metadata nearly always contained a de-identified subject ID, COVID-19 status, age in years and sex. The material from the prospective study consisted of cDNA or gDNA derived from T cells, B-cell-depleted T cells, or PBMCs. Deeply sampled blood TCRbeta repertoires from subjects exposed to, actively infected with, or recovered from COVID-19 were included in the dataset. Samples were obtained from the ongoing ImmuneRACE study (first 160 participants) and from some 1,200 subjects provided by 6 global collaborators. The repertoires were released in a freely available public database meant as a resource for research on the immune response to SARS-CoV-2.

TCRbeta CDR3 regions were amplified from genomic DNA by means of the immunoSEQ Assay, a bias-controlled multiplex PCR. In the authors' own workflow: The number of nucleated cells in each sample was estimated from the amplification of reference gene primers within the assay. Sequence reads were collapsed and filtered to measure the absolute abundance of every unique TCRbeta CDR3 rearrangement. For each sample, productive Simpson clonality was calculated by taking the square root of Simpson's diversity index across productive rearrangements. Not all clones reach the TCRdb copy of this immuneACCESS table, which keeps in-frame sequences only. Checked studies attribute under half of the gap to unresolved V genes and leave the rest unexplained. D and trimming come from the DNA, and the V and J calls and clone size come from that table. The sample table contains 250,000 to 350,000 clones; only one count was recorded for about 85% of them. Jointly, the top ten make up 2.2% of the sample.

The paper's findings and limits, for the study overall: The amount of clinical and demographic metadata varied by source and participant and was provided uncurated.

From the germline V gene, CDR1 is SGHRS and CDR2 is YFSETQ. Trimming removed 6 bases from V and 1 base from J; the gene matches leave 2 bases unexplained. The CDR3, from cysteine to phenylalanine, totals 15 residues. Here the CDR3 DNA is all that survives: 45 bases in frame from base 1. Samples from volunteer blood donors who had recovered from COVID-19 were contributed by a second Seattle source. The collaborating institutions used their own protocols to collect whole blood in K2EDTA tubes. For TCRbeta analysis, collaborators shipped samples as frozen whole blood, isolated PBMCs, or DNA extracted from either of those sample types. With regard to this clone: No antigen is known for it. No quality values exist for individual bases; no much larger clone is one base distant.

The chain is made from TRBV5-1 and TRBJ2-2; 11 bases in between match TRBD2. This clonotype originated in a woman in her fifties or sixties who had recovered from COVID-19. The sample consisted of peripheral blood. The base sequence is TGCGCCAGCACCCTAGCGGGGGGGAACACCGGGGAGCTGTTTTTT. Its protein reads: CASTLAGGNTGELFF.